This is a list of T cell receptor beta chains from one sample in a study of T cells in Graves' hyperthyroidism and ophthalmopathy. TCRdb re-analysed the multiplex PCR reads in MiXCR, keeping a single row per CDR3 protein. The profile shows some 50,000 distinct CDR3 sequences, around 48% of them singletons. Sequencing used blood. Receptors originate from a woman between 45 and 65 years old with Graves' ophthalmopathy. Both conserved end residues are part of each CDR3. Each record gives: J gene, D gene, V gene, clone size, CDR3 protein, CDR3 DNA. A D gene is named only where the DNA matches it firmly. The size entry is marked missing in some rows and otherwise reads once, few, many or a size class.

j_call: TRBJ2-2
d_call: NA
v_call: TRBV9
clone_size: many
cdr3_aa: CASSLLAVTNTGELFF
cdr3_nt: TGTGCCAGCAGCCTTTTAGCGGTGACGAACACCGGGGAGCTGTTTTTT

j_call: TRBJ2-5
d_call: NA
v_call: TRBV5-6
clone_size: many
cdr3_aa: CASSSARAAGTQYF
cdr3_nt: TGTGCCAGCAGCTCGGCCAGGGCTGCGGGGACCCAGTACTTC

j_call: TRBJ2-5
d_call: TRBD2
v_call: TRBV6-5
clone_size: NA
cdr3_aa: CASSFGTSGGRETQYF
cdr3_nt: TGTGCCAGCAGTTTCGGGACTAGCGGGGGGCGAGAGACCCAGTACTTC

j_call: TRBJ2-3
d_call: NA
v_call: TRBV20-1
clone_size: NA
cdr3_aa: CSPGVGRADTQYF
cdr3_nt: TGCAGCCCCGGGGTGGGCAGGGCAGATACGCAGTATTTT

j_call: TRBJ1-6
d_call: NA
v_call: TRBV19
clone_size: NA
cdr3_aa: CASSIQGGRNSPLHF
cdr3_nt: TGTGCCAGTAGTATACAGGGAGGACGAAATTCACCCCTCCACTTT

j_call: TRBJ1-2
d_call: NA
v_call: TRBV19
clone_size: NA
cdr3_aa: CASSINTLYGYTF
cdr3_nt: TGTGCCAGTAGTATAAACACTCTCTATGGCTACACCTTC

j_call: TRBJ1-1
d_call: NA
v_call: TRBV7-2
clone_size: NA
cdr3_aa: CASSFAYVEAFF
cdr3_nt: TGTGCCAGCAGCTTTGCGTATGTAGAAGCTTTCTTT

j_call: TRBJ2-3
d_call: NA
v_call: TRBV6-1
clone_size: many
cdr3_aa: CASRDDSSTDTQYF
cdr3_nt: TGTGCCAGCAGAGACGATTCAAGCACAGATACGCAGTATTTT

j_call: TRBJ2-7
d_call: NA
v_call: TRBV7-9
clone_size: NA
cdr3_aa: CASSLGGLYDEQYF
cdr3_nt: TGTGCCAGCAGCTTGGGGGGCCTCTACGACGAGCAGTACTTC

j_call: TRBJ1-2
d_call: TRBD1
v_call: TRBV12-3/TRBV12-4
clone_size: many
cdr3_aa: CASSGRTAGQVDGYTF
cdr3_nt: TGTGCCAGCTCGGGACGAACCGCGGGACAGGTTGATGGCTACACCTTC

j_call: TRBJ1-6
d_call: NA
v_call: TRBV7-2
clone_size: NA
cdr3_aa: CASSPELNQPLHF
cdr3_nt: TGTGCCAGCAGTCCGGAACTCAATCAGCCCCTCCACTTT

j_call: TRBJ2-7
d_call: NA
v_call: TRBV24-1
clone_size: NA
cdr3_aa: CATRTGGEQYF
cdr3_nt: TGTGCCACCAGGACAGGCGGCGAGCAGTACTTC

j_call: TRBJ2-2
d_call: NA
v_call: TRBV10-1
clone_size: NA
cdr3_aa: CAGSEWGQGTGELFF
cdr3_nt: NA